This TCR beta chain derives from a study of blood T cell repertoires in COVID-19. Authors' methods: The authors estimated nucleated cell counts from reference gene primer amplification. Profiled with immunoSEQ multiplex PCR; TCRdb holds only in-frame clones, not every one. For V, J and clone size, that table is used; D and trimming come from the DNA. Among roughly 180,000 clones, about 91% were seen once, and the ten largest hold 3.5% to 5%. This clone was seen a few times. V shed 4 bases and J shed 4 bases, with 14 bases lying between them. The CDR3 is 14 residues long. Germline V gene data show CDR1 as SGHDT and CDR2 as YYEEEE.

The TCR was taken from a woman in her 30s with acute or convalescent COVID-19. The chain links TRBV5-6 to TRBJ1-1, with a weak D call TRBD1 (6 bases). Source material: peripheral blood. The CDR3 region is CASSIRGWGTEAFF. The CDR3 bases are TGTGCCAGCAGCATCAGGGGTTGGGGCACTGAAGCTTTCTTT.